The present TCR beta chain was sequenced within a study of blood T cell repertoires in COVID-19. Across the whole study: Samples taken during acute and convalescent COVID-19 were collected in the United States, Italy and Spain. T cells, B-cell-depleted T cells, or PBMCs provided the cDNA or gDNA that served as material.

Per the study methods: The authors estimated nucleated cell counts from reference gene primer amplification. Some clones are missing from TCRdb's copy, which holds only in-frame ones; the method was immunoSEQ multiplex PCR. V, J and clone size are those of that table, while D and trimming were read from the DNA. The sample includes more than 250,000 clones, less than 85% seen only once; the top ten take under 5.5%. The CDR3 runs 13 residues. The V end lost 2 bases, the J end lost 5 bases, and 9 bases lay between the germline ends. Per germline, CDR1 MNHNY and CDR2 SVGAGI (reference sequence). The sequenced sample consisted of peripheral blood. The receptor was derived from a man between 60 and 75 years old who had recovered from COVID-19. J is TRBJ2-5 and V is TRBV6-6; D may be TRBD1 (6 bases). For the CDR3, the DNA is TGTGCCAGCAGTTACAAGGACAGCGAGACCCAGTACTTC. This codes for CASSYKDSETQYF.